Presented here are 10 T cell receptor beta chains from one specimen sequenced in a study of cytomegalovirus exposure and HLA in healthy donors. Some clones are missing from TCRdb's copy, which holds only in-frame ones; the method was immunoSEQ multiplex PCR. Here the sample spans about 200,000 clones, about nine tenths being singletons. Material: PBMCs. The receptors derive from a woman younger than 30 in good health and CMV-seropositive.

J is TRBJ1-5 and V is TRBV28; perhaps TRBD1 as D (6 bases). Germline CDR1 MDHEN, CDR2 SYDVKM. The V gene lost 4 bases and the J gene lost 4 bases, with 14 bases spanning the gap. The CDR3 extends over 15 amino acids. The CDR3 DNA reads TGTGCCAGCAGTTCAGCACAGGGCCAAAATCAGCCCCAGCATTTT. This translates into CASSSAQGQNQPQHF.

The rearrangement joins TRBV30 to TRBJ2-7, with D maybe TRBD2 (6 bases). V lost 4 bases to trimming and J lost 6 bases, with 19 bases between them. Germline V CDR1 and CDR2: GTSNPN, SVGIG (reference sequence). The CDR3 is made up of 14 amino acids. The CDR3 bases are TGTGCCTGGATTTCCTTGGGACTCCCTCTCGAGCAGTACTTC. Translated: CAWISLGLPLEQYF.

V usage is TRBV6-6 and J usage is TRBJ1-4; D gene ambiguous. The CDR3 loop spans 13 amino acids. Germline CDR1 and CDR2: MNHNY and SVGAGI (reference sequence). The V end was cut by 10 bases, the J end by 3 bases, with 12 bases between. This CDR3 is CATSWAPNEKLFF. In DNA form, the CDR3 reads TGTGCCACCTCCTGGGCCCCTAATGAAAAACTGTTTTTT.

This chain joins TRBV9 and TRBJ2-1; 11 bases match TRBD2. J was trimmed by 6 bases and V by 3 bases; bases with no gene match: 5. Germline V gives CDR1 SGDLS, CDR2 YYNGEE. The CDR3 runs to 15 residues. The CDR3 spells CASSAGTSGLNEQFF. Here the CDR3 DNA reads TGTGCCAGCAGCGCCGGGACTAGCGGACTCAATGAGCAGTTCTTC.

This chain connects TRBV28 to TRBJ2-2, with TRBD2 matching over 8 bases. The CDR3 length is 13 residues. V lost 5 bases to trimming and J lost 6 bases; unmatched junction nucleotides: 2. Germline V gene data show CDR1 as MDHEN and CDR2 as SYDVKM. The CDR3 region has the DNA TGTGCCAGCAGTCGAGCGGGGGCCGGGGAGCTGTTTTTT. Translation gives CASSRAGAGELFF.

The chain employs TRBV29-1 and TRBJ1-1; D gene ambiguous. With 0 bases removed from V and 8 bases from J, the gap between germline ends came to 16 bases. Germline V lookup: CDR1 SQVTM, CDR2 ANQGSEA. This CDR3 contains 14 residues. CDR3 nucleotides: TGCAGCGTTGAAGATGGTTTCGGGGTTGGGGAAGCTTTCTTT. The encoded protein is CSVEDGFGVGEAFF.

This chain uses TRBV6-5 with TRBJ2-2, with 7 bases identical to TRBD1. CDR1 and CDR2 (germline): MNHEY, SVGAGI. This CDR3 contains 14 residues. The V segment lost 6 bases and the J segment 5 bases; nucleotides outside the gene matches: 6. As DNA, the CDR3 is TGTGCCAGCAGCCCTAAACAGGGGACCGGGGAGCTGTTTTTT. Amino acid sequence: CASSPKQGTGELFF.

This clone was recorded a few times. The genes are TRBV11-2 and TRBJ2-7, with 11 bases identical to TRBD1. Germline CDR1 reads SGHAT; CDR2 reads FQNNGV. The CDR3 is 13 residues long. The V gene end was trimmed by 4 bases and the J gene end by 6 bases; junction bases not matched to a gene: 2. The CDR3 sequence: CASSSGQGGEQYF. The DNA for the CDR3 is TGTGCCAGCAGCTCGGGACAGGGGGGCGAGCAGTACTTC.

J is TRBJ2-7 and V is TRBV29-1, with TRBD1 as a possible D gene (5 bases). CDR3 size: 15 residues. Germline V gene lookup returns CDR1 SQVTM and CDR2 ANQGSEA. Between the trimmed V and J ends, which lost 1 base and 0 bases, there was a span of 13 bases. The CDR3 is CSVEAQGTSSYEQYF. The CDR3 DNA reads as TGCAGCGTTGAAGCGCAGGGTACGAGCTCCTACGAGCAGTACTTC.

CDR3 nucleotides: TGTGCCAGCAGACCGATGGCGAGGGCCGAGCAGTACTTC. As protein: CASRPMARAEQYF. This chain links TRBV11-2 with TRBJ2-7; D might be TRBD2 (5 bases). This CDR3 has 13 residues. V shed 6 bases and J shed 6 bases, with 15 bases lying between them. Per the germline V gene, CDR1 is SGHAT and CDR2 is FQNNGV.